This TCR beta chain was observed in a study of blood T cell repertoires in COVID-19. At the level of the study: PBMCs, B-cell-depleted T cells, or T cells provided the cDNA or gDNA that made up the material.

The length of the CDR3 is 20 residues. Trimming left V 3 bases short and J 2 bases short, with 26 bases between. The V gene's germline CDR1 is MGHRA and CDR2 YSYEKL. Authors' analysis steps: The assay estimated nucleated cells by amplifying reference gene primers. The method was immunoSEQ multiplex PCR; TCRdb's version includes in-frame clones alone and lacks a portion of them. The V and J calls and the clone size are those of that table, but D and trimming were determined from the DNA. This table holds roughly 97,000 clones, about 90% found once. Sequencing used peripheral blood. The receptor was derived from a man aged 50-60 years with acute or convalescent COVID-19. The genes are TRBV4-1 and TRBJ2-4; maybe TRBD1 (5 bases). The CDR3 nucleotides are TGCGCCAGCAGCCAGGTGTACAAGGGGAACATGAGAGGAACCAAAAACATTCAGTACTTC. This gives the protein CASSQVYKGNMRGTKNIQYF.